The entry below describes one TCR beta chain. Its antigen is currently unknown. The CDR3 spans 14 residues. Deletions cut 3 bases from V and 2 bases from J, with 14 bases between. Germline loops: CDR1 DFQATT, CDR2 SNEGSKA (reference sequence). This entry belongs to a study of CD8 T cells in ankylosing spondylitis. Study conclusions and caveats: Disease-linked clones, CD8+, were relatively rare in peripheral blood. The study identified a TCR beta motif of under ten highly homologous variants that appeared characteristic of ankylosing spondylitis blood.

5'-RACE, quantitative and with molecular barcodes, yielded the TCR beta libraries. TCRdb reanalysed the 5' RACE reads using MiXCR and keeps one entry per CDR3 protein. Among about 200,000 distinct CDR3 sequences listed, about 13% were seen once. The sequence derives from a male donor with ankylosing spondylitis or in good health (not recorded which). The sequencing input was blood, either unsorted or a sorted T cell fraction (not recorded which). The rearrangement uses TRBV20-1 and TRBJ2-7; tentatively, D is TRBD1 (6 bases). The CDR3: CSASPGTKPYEQYF. CDR3 DNA sequence: TGCAGTGCTAGCCCCGGGACAAAACCCTACGAGCAGTACTTC.